This T cell receptor (beta chain) was profiled in a study of shared clonotypes between healthy human individuals. Study overall: Per donor, three plates held CD4 naive cells, three held CD4 memory, two held CD8 naive and one held CD8 memory.

TCRdb's copy holds only in-frame clones and misses some; the assay was immunoSEQ multiplex PCR. The sample yields fewer than 850,000 clones, about two thirds seen once. Donation came from healthy HIV-negative adults that had no recent acute infections or vaccinations. In the CD4+ fraction, cells were divided into CD45RA+ naive and CD45RA-negative memory subsets. Unmatched junction bases numbered 4, after V lost 4 bases and J lost 3 bases. Germline V gives CDR1 SGHTA, CDR2 FQGNSA. The CDR3 contains 15 residues. The source material was memory CD4+ T cells sorted from blood. Subset: CD45RA-negative fraction. The chain carries TRBV7-2 and TRBJ2-1; TRBD2 aligns across 9 bases. The receptor's source is a woman aged 25 to 45 in good health. CDR3 residues: CASSSSSGSYNEQFF. The DNA for the CDR3 is TGTGCCAGCAGCTCAAGTAGCGGGAGCTACAATGAGCAGTTCTTC.